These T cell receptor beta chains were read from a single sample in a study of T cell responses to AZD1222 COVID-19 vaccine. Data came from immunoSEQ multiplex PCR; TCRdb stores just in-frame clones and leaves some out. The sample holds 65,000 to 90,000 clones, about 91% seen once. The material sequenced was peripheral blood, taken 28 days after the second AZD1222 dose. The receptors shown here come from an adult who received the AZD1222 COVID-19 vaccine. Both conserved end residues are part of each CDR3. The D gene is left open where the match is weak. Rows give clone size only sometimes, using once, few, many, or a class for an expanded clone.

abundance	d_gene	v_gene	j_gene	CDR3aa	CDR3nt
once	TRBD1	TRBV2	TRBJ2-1	CASRAGQGSHNEQFF	TGTGCCAGCAGGGCCGGACAGGGGTCTCACAATGAGCAGTTCTTC
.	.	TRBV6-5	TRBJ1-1	CASSGYTEAFF	TGTGCCAGCTCGGGATACACTGAAGCTTTCTTT
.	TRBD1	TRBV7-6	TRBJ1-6	CASSVSDRGGSPLHF	TGTGCCAGCAGCGTATCGGACAGGGGTGGTTCACCCCTCCACTTT
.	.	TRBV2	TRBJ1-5	CASGTDWNNQPQHF	TGTGCCAGCGGGACGGATTGGAACAATCAGCCCCAGCATTTT
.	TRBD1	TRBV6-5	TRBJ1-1	CVSQSGGNTEAFF	TGTGTCTCCCAGTCAGGGGGGAACACTGAAGCTTTCTTT
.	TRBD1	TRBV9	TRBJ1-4	CASSAGQITTTNEKLFF	TGTGCCAGCAGCGCGGGACAGATTACGACAACTAATGAAAAACTGTTTTTT
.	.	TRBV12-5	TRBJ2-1	CASGLALNEQFF	TGTGCTAGTGGATTAGCCTTAAATGAGCAGTTCTTC
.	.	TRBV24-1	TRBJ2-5	CATSDPRESGETQYF	TGTGCCACCAGTGACCCCAGGGAGTCTGGGGAGACCCAGTACTTC
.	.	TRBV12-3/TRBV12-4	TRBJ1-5	CASSLVGNQPQHF	TGTGCCAGCAGTTTGGTAGGCAATCAGCCCCAGCATTTT
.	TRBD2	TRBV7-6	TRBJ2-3	CASSLGTSGGTDTQYF	TGTGCCAGCAGCTTAGGGACTAGCGGGGGGACAGATACGCAGTATTTT
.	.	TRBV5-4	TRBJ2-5	CASSLSGLQETQYF	TGTGCCAGCAGCCTCTCAGGGCTCCAAGAGACCCAGTACTTC
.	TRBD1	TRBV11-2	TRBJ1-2	CASSTTGGRANYGYTF	TGTGCCAGCAGCACGACAGGGGGGAGAGCTAACTATGGCTACACCTTC
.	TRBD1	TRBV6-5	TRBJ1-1	CASTPDRPNTEAFF	TGTGCCAGCACCCCGGACAGGCCGAACACTGAAGCTTTCTTT
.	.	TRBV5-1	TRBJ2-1	CASSGGSYNEQFF	TGCGCCAGCAGCGGGGGCTCCTACAATGAGCAGTTCTTC
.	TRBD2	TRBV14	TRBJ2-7	CASSHYRGGSYEQYF	TGTGCCAGCAGCCACTACCGGGGGGGCTCCTACGAGCAGTACTTC
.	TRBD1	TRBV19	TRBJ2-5	CASSILDRGQETQYF	TGTGCCAGTAGTATTCTGGACAGGGGGCAAGAGACCCAGTACTTC
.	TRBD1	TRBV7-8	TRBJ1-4	CASSFDRGGEKLFF	TGTGCCAGCAGCTTTGACAGGGGGGGTGAAAAACTGTTTTTT
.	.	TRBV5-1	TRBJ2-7	CASSLGPASVYEQYF	TGCGCCAGCAGCTTGGGTCCAGCGTCGGTCTACGAGCAGTACTTC
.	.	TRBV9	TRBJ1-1	CASSVAGAGTEAFF	TGTGCCAGCAGCGTAGCAGGGGCGGGGACTGAAGCTTTCTTT
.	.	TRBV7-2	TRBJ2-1	CASSLGRLNEQFF	TGTGCCAGCAGCTTAGGGCGGCTCAATGAGCAGTTCTTC
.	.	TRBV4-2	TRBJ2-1	CASSQDPQDGEQFF	TGTGCCAGCAGCCAAGATCCCCAAGACGGAGAGCAGTTCTTC
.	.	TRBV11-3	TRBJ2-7	CASSLHSSYEQYF	TGTGCCAGCAGCCTGCATAGTTCGTACGAGCAGTACTTC
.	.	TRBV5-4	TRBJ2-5	CASSLSRSAMAQYF	TGTGCCAGCAGCTTGTCCCGGTCGGCTATGGCCCAGTACTTC
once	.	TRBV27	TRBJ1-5	CASSTAQGVGNQPQHF	TGTGCCAGCAGTACGGCACAGGGAGTTGGCAATCAGCCCCAGCATTTT
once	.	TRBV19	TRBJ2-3	CASSIIMGTQYF	TGTGCCAGTAGTATAATCATGGGGACGCAGTATTTT
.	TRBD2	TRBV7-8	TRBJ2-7	CASSFGLALYEQYF	TGTGCCAGCAGCTTCGGACTAGCGCTTTACGAGCAGTACTTC
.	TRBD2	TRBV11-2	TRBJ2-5	CASGLGGRERETQYF	TGTGCCAGCGGCCTCGGGGGGAGAGAGAGAGAGACCCAGTACTTC
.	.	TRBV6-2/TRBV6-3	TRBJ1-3	CASSYGSAGNTIYF	TGTGCCAGCAGTTACGGGTCTGCTGGAAACACCATATATTTT
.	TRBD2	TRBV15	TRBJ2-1	CATSRPGTSGRGYNEQFF	TGTGCCACCAGCAGACCCGGGACTAGCGGGAGGGGTTACAATGAGCAGTTCTTC
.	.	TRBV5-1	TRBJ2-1	CASSSGGGPYNEQFF	TGCGCCAGCAGCTCTGGAGGGGGCCCCTACAATGAGCAGTTCTTC
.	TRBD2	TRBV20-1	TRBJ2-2	CSASASGTLLAGELFF	TGCAGTGCTAGTGCTAGCGGGACTCTCTTAGCCGGGGAGCTGTTTTTT
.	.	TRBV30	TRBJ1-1	CAWSVTKSEAFF	TGTGCCTGGAGTGTAACAAAATCGGAAGCTTTCTTT
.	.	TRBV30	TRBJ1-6	CAWSVNRVGNSPLHF	TGTGCCTGGAGTGTTAACAGGGTGGGGAATTCACCCCTCCACTTT
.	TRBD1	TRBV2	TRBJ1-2	CASSEPGGYGYGYTF	TGTGCCAGCAGTGAACCAGGGGGCTATGGCTATGGCTACACCTTC
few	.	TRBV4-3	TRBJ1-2	CASSQVGGLGYTF	TGCGCCAGCAGCCAAGTTGGGGGCCTAGGCTACACCTTC
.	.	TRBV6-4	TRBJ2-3	CASSDQSGDTQYF	TGTGCCAGCAGTGACCAGAGTGGAGATACGCAGTATTTT
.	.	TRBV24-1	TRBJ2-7	CATSRVGSYEQYF	TGTGCCACCAGCAGGGTTGGATCCTACGAGCAGTACTTC
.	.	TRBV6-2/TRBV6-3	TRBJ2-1	CASSTLGAYNEQFF	TGTGCCAGCAGTACCCTTGGGGCCTACAATGAGCAGTTCTTC
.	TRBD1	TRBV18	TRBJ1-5	CASSRGTAYQPQHF	TGTGCCAGCTCACGCGGGACAGCTTATCAGCCCCAGCATTTT
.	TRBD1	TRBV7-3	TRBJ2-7	CASSLRGQGSSYEQYF	TGTGCCAGCAGCTTACGGGGACAGGGGAGCTCCTACGAGCAGTACTTC
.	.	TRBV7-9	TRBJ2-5	CASSLQGRQETQYF	TGTGCCAGCAGCTTACAGGGAAGGCAAGAGACCCAGTACTTC
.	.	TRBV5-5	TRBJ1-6	CASSFSDDNSPLHF	TGTGCCAGCAGCTTTTCGGACGATAATTCACCCCTCCACTTT
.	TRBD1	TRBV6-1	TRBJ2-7	CASSETGLGLKQYF	TGTGCCAGCAGTGAGACAGGGCTGGGTCTAAAGCAGTACTTC
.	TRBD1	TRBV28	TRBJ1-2	CASSRTGAGGYTF	TGTGCCAGCAGCCGGACAGGGGCGGGTGGCTACACCTTC
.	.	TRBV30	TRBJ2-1	CAWSTTGYNEQFF	TGTGCCTGGAGTACCACAGGGTACAATGAGCAGTTCTTC
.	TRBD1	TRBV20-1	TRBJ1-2	CSASYRGTWEGYTF	TGCAGTGCTAGTTACAGGGGGACTTGGGAGGGCTACACCTTC